These 19 T cell receptor beta chains share one sample of origin, sequenced in a study of regulatory T cells in long-lasting Graves disease. Through Arm-PCR of CDR3 regions and iRepertoire HTBI primers, TCR beta libraries were built. From the multiplex PCR reads, TCRdb called clonotypes with MiXCR, one entry per CDR3 protein. In the table there are hundreds of thousands of distinct CDR3 sequences, approximately 16% of which are singletons. Noted time point: newly diagnosed GD, antithyroid drugs for less than 3 months. Following extraction of RNA from PBMCs, that RNA was used to make the TCR library. These data were likewise used in another study, on T cells in Graves' hyperthyroidism and ophthalmopathy.

The sample here was peripheral blood mononuclear cells (PBMCs), taken at new diagnosis, from a patient treated with antithyroid drugs. The origin of the receptors is a young woman with Graves disease.

This clonotype was counted between two and nine times. The V gene is TRBV20-1, the J gene TRBJ2-7; D not certain. V was pared by 5 bases and J by 2 bases, with 10 bases between. CDR3 length: 12 amino acids. Germline CDR1 is DFQATT and CDR2 is SNEGSKA (reference sequence). The CDR3 DNA is TGCAGTGCTCTATTTGGGACCTACGAGCAGTACTTC. Protein sequence: CSALFGTYEQYF.

The table lists this clonotype with a few counts. The chain employs TRBV28 and TRBJ2-7; unclear D gene. Germline CDR1 is MDHEN and CDR2 is SYDVKM. The V end was cut by 2 bases, the J end by 5 bases, with 4 bases between. CDR3 length: 11 amino acids. CDR3 nucleotides: TGTGCCAGCAGTTTAATTCACGAGCAGTACTTC. Translation gives CASSLIHEQYF.

Ten or more counts support this clonotype. The chain uses TRBV28 and TRBJ2-1, with 14 bases lining up with TRBD2. V trimming: 5 bases; J trimming: 7 bases; junction bases outside the gene matches: 7. CDR1 is MDHEN and CDR2 is SYDVKM in the germline V gene. This CDR3 contains 16 residues. CDR3 nucleotides: TGTGCCAGCAGTGCCTCGGGACTAGCGGGAGCTAATGAGCAGTTCTTC. It translates to CASSASGLAGANEQFF.

The chain recombines TRBV20-1 with TRBJ2-2; possibly TRBD1 or TRBD2 for D (5 bases each). Germline CDR1 and CDR2: DFQATT and SNEGSKA (reference sequence). This CDR3 contains 12 residues. CDR3: CVGTANTGELFF. The CDR3 bases are TGCGTGGGGACCGCGAACACCGGGGAGCTGTTTTTT.

This clonotype was recorded at least ten times. V usage is TRBV18 and J usage is TRBJ1-2, with 9 bases identical to TRBD1. V shed 2 bases, J shed 5 bases, and the junction held 6 bases outside the gene matches. Germline values: CDR1 KGHSH, CDR2 LQKENI. CDR3 length equals 15 residues. The CDR3 nucleotides read TGTGCCAGCTCACCAGGGTACGGACAGGGGTATGGCTACACCTTC. Amino acid sequence: CASSPGYGQGYGYTF.

This clonotype showed up many times. This chain joins TRBV12-3 or TRBV12-4 and TRBJ2-5; D is unclear. V lost 5 bases, J lost 5 bases, and 15 bases lay in between. The CDR3 sequence is 14 residues long. CDR3 sequence reads: CASSPPPARETQYF. In nucleotides, the CDR3 is TGTGCCAGCAGTCCCCCCCCGGCCCGGGAGACCCAGTACTTC.

The chain has TRBV7-2 and TRBJ2-1; 7 bases agree with TRBD2. The V gene end was trimmed by 1 base and the J gene end by 0 bases; junction bases not matched to a gene: 6. The CDR3 runs 17 residues. Germline values: CDR1 SGHTA, CDR2 FQGNSA. CDR3 protein: CASSLGVGGSSYNEQFF. The CDR3 nucleotides are TGTGCCAGCAGCTTAGGGGTCGGCGGGAGCTCCTACAATGAGCAGTTCTTC.

The V call is TRBV19, the J call TRBJ1-2; unclear D gene. The V and J ends lost 3 bases and 7 bases respectively, with 9 bases between them. Germline V lookup: CDR1 LNHDA, CDR2 SQIVND (reference sequence). The CDR3 is 12 residues long. CDR3 coding DNA: TGTGCCAGTAGTATCACATCTTCTGGCTACACCTTC. Protein product: CASSITSSGYTF.

This clonotype was detected many times. J is TRBJ1-2 and V is TRBV12-3 or TRBV12-4; no firm D call. The CDR3 has 15 residues. V shed 1 base and J shed 6 bases, with 15 bases lying between them. In DNA, the CDR3 is TGTGCCAGCAGTTTAGTCCCACTCCCTGGGGATGGCTACACCTTC. It encodes CASSLVPLPGDGYTF.

There are a few counts of this clonotype. The chain joins TRBV5-4 to TRBJ1-1, with TRBD1 as a possible D gene (5 bases). V lost 4 bases, J lost 0 bases, and 10 bases lay in between. From germline, CDR1 is SGHNT and CDR2 YYREEE (reference sequence). This CDR3 spans 14 amino acids. The CDR3 DNA follows: TGTGCCAGCAGCGTAGTACAGGTGAACACTGAAGCTTTCTTT. It is translated as CASSVVQVNTEAFF.

This clonotype was observed at least ten times. The J gene is TRBJ1-6, the V gene TRBV28; 7 bases fit TRBD1. V dropped 6 bases and J dropped 9; count of bases not matched to a gene: 5. This CDR3 has 13 amino acids. Germline loops: CDR1 MDHEN, CDR2 SYDVKM. CDR3 bases: TGTGCCAGCAGGTTTCAGGGGGGTTCACCCCTCCACTTT. Its translation is CASRFQGGSPLHF.

This clonotype has only a few counts. The chain combines TRBV5-1 with TRBJ2-5; no firm D call. The CDR3 is made up of 15 amino acids. V lost 6 bases, J lost 1 base, and 16 bases lay in between. Germline-derived CDR1 and CDR2 are SGHRS and YFSETQ. The CDR3 protein is CASTRGRASQETQYF. The CDR3, as DNA: TGCGCCAGCACCCGAGGCCGGGCCAGCCAAGAGACCCAGTACTTC.

This clonotype was found many times. This chain joins TRBV28 and TRBJ2-1, with a possible D match to TRBD1 (5 bases). V shed 5 bases and J shed 6 bases, with 11 bases lying between them. CDR1 and CDR2 from the germline V gene are MDHEN and SYDVKM. This CDR3 is built from 13 residues. The CDR3 coding sequence is TGTGCCAGCAGTCAATCAGGGTTCAATGAGCAGTTCTTC. Protein product: CASSQSGFNEQFF.

This clonotype came up many times. The chain has TRBV11-2 and TRBJ2-7, with D possibly TRBD1 on 5 matching bases. V shed 0 bases and J shed 0 bases, with 21 bases lying between them. This CDR3 has 19 residues. Germline lookup yields CDR1 SGHAT and CDR2 FQNNGV. The chain's CDR3 is CASSLEGVSKGLISYEQYF. The CDR3 bases are TGTGCCAGCAGCTTAGAAGGGGTGTCGAAGGGGCTAATCTCCTACGAGCAGTACTTC.

The chain combines TRBV7-3 with TRBJ2-7; 7 positions agree with TRBD1. The CDR3 contains 14 residues. With 11 bases clipped from V and 3 bases from J, the junction kept 13 bases outside the gene matches. The germline gives CDR1 SGHTA, CDR2 FQGTGA. In DNA, the CDR3 is TGTGCCCAGATGGGACAGACCCTAGGCTACGAGCAGTACTTC. It specifies CAQMGQTLGYEQYF.

This clonotype came up a few times. The chain employs TRBV5-1 and TRBJ1-2; D ambiguous. The CDR3 contains 14 residues. V lost 4 bases to trimming and J lost 3 bases, with 13 bases between them. Germline lookup yields CDR1 SGHRS and CDR2 YFSETQ. The CDR3 coding sequence is TGCGCCAGCAGCCCAAGTAACAGCTACTATGGCTACACCTTC. It yields the protein CASSPSNSYYGYTF.

This clonotype showed up many times. The rearrangement uses TRBV20-1 and TRBJ2-1, with D tentatively TRBD2 (5 bases). The CDR3 spans 15 residues. Germline V CDR1 and CDR2: DFQATT, SNEGSKA (reference sequence). Trimming removed 5 bases from V and 6 bases from J, with 20 bases in between. The CDR3 nucleotides are TGCAGTGCTCACCTAGGAGGAGTTATACGCAATGAGCAGTTCTTC. It codes for CSAHLGGVIRNEQFF.

This rearrangement joins TRBV6-5 to TRBJ2-3; TRBD2 is a possible D gene (5 bases). V was pared by 3 bases and J by 2 bases, with 15 bases between. The CDR3 is made up of 16 amino acids. The germline V gene encodes CDR1 MNHEY and CDR2 SVGAGI. The CDR3 nucleotides are TGTGCCAGCAGTTATTCTGGCGGGCTCATCACAGATACGCAGTATTTT. This translates into CASSYSGGLITDTQYF.

This clonotype was seen a handful of times. A single base separates this from a much larger clone, so it may be a read error. The conserved closing phenylalanine or tryptophan is absent in this CDR3, likely reflecting a read error. The DNA for the CDR3 is TGTGCCAGCAGTCCCGCCCCCCGGGGTAACTACAATGAGCAGTTCTCC. Translating gives CASSPAPRGNYNEQFS. The J gene is TRBJ2-1, the V gene TRBV28, with D tentatively TRBD2 (5 bases). The V end lost 5 bases, the J end lost 3 bases, and 17 bases lay between the germline ends. The germline gives CDR1 MDHEN, CDR2 SYDVKM. The CDR3 is made up of 16 amino acids.